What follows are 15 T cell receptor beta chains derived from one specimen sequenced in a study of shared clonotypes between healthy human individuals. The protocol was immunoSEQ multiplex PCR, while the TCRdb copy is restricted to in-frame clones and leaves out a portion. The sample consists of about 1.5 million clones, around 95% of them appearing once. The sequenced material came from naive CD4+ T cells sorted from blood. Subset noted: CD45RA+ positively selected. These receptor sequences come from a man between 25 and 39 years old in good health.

CDR3: CASSPIPGTQYF. The CDR3 coding sequence is TGTGCCAGCAGTCCCATCCCCGGGACGCAGTATTTT. The chain combines TRBV28 with TRBJ2-3; no definite D call. V was pared by 5 bases and J by 9 bases, with 12 bases between. The germline gives CDR1 MDHEN, CDR2 SYDVKM. There are 12 residues in the CDR3.

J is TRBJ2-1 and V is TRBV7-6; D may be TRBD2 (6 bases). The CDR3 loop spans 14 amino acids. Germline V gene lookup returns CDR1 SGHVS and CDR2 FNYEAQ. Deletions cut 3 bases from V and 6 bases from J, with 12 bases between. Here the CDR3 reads CASSFETRGNEQFF. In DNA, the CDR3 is TGTGCCAGCAGCTTCGAGACTAGAGGCAATGAGCAGTTCTTC.

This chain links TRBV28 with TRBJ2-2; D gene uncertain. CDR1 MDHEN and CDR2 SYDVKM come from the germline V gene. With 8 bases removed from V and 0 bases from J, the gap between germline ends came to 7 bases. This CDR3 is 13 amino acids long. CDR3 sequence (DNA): TGTGCCAGCGAGGAATCGAACACCGGGGAGCTGTTTTTT. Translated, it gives CASEESNTGELFF.

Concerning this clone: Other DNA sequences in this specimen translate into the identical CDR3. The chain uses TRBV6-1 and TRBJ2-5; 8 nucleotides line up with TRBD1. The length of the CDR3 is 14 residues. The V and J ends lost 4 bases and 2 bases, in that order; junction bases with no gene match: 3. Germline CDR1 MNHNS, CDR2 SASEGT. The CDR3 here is CASSARTGQETQYF. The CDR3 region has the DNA TGTGCCAGCAGTGCACGGACAGGGCAAGAGACCCAGTACTTC.

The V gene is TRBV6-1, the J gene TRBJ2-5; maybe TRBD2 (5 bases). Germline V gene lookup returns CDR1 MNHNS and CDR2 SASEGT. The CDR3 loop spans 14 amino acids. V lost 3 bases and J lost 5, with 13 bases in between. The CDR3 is CASSEMRRGETQYF. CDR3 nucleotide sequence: TGTGCCAGCAGTGAGATGCGGCGAGGGGAGACCCAGTACTTC.

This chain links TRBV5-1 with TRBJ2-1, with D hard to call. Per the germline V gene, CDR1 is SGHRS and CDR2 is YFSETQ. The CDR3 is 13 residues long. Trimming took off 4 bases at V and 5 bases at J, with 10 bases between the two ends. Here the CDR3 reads CASSPADHNEQFF. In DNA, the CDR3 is TGCGCCAGCAGCCCGGCGGATCACAATGAGCAGTTCTTC.

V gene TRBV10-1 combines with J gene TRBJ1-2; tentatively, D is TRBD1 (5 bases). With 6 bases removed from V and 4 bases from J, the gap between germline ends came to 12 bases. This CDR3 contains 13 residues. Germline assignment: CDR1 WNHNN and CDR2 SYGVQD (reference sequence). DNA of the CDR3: TGCGCCAGCAGCGCGACAGCGACCTATGGCTACACCTTC. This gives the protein CASSATATYGYTF.

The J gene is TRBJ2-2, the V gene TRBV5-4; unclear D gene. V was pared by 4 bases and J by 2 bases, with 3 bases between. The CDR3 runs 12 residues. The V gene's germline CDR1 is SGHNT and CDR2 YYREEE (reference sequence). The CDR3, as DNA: TGTGCCAGCAGCGTAAACACCGGGGAGCTGTTTTTT. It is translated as CASSVNTGELFF.

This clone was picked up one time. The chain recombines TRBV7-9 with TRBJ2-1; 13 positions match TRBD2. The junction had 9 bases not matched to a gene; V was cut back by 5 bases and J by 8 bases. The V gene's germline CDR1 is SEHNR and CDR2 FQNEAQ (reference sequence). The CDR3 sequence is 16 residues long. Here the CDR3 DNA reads TGTGCCAGCAGCCCTACCTTCGGACTAGCGGGAGATGAGCAGTTCTTC. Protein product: CASSPTFGLAGDEQFF.

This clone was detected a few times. DNA of the CDR3: TGCGCCAGCAGCCAAGAAGGGTGGTACGAGCAGTACTTC. This gives the protein CASSQEGWYEQYF. The rearrangement joins TRBV4-1 to TRBJ2-7; D uncertain. Germline V gene data show CDR1 as MGHRA and CDR2 as YSYEKL. With 0 bases removed from V and 4 bases from J, the gap between germline ends came to 7 bases. The CDR3 contains 13 residues.

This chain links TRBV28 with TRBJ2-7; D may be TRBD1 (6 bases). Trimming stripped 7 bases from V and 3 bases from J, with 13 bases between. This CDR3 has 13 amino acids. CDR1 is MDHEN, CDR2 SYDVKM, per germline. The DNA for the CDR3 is TGTGCCAGCATCAACAGGGACCTCTACGAGCAGTACTTC. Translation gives CASINRDLYEQYF. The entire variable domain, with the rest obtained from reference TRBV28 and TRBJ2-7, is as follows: DVKVTQSSRYLVKRTGEKVFLECVQDMDHENMFWYRQDPGLGLRLIYFSYDVKMKEKGDIPEGYSVSREKKERFSLILESASTNQTSMYLCASINRDLYEQYFGPGTRLTVT.

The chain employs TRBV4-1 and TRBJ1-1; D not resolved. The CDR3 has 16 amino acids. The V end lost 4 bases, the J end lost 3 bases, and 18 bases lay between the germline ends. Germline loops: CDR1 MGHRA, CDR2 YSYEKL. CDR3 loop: CASSPATHAHYTEAFF. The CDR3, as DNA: TGCGCCAGCAGCCCCGCGACCCACGCTCACTACACTGAAGCTTTCTTT.

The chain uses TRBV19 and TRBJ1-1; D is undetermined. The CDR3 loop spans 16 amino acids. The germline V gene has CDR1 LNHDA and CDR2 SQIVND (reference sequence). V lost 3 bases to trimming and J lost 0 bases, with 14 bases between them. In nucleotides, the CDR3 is TGTGCCAGTAGTATGCTAATCGGTCCCGTGAACACTGAAGCTTTCTTT. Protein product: CASSMLIGPVNTEAFF.

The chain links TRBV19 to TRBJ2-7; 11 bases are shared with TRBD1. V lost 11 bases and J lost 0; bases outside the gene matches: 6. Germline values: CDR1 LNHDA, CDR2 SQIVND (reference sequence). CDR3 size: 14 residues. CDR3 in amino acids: CAGPDRGPSYEQYF. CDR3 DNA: TGTGCCGGACCGGACAGGGGGCCCTCCTACGAGCAGTACTTC.

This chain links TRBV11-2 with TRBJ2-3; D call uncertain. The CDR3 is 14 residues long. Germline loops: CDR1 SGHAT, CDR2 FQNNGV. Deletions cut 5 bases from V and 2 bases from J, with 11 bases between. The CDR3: CASSRLLPTDTQYF. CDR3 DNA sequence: TGTGCCAGCAGCAGGTTGCTACCCACAGATACGCAGTATTTT.